This T cell receptor beta chain stems from a study of T cells in Graves' hyperthyroidism and ophthalmopathy. From germline, CDR1 is KGHDR and CDR2 SFDVKD. The CDR3 loop spans 13 amino acids. The V and J ends lost 1 base and 5 bases respectively, with 7 bases between them. TCR beta CDR3 regions were amplified from RNA. During a first-round RT-PCR of the TCR CDR3, the HTBI primer set was used. TCRdb recomputed calls from the multiplex PCR reads with MiXCR, one row per CDR3 protein. The table lists about 620,000 distinct CDR3 sequences, around 15% of them singletons. V is TRBV24-1 and J is TRBJ1-2; D uncertain. The sequencing input was blood. The sequence was obtained from a woman aged 30 to 39 with Graves' hyperthyroidism. This CDR3 reads CATSDFEGYGYTF. In nucleotides, the CDR3 is TGTGCCACCAGTGATTTTGAGGGATATGGCTACACCTTC.